Listed below are T cell receptor beta chains from one sample, sequenced in a study of blood T cells in healthy people across ages. TCRdb passed the 5' RACE reads through MiXCR, listing each CDR3 protein once. The data hold approximately 900,000 distinct CDR3 sequences, with 29% observed a single time. This sample also belongs to another study, concerning T cells of mothers and their children.

The sample was blood. These receptors originate from a woman in her thirties or forties in good health. CDR3s include the opening cysteine and the closing phenylalanine or tryptophan. Fields, in order: CDR3 protein, V gene, D gene, J gene, CDR3 length. D genes are given only for firm matches.

CASRGGRGTEAFF	TRBV6-2/TRBV6-3	.	TRBJ1-1	13
CASSLGQGKDQPQHF	TRBV7-2	TRBD1	TRBJ1-5	15
CASSPGWYEQYF	TRBV7-6	.	TRBJ2-7	12
CASTGQGNEQFF	TRBV25-1	TRBD1	TRBJ2-1	12
CASSFGTSGGHQETQYF	TRBV9	TRBD2	TRBJ2-5	17
CASSSPLVNEKLFF	TRBV7-9	.	TRBJ1-4	14
CASSLRTGSLYEQYF	TRBV5-6	TRBD1	TRBJ2-7	15
CASSPRTAGGTYEQYF	TRBV7-9	.	TRBJ2-7	16
CATSRDFTPYGYTF	TRBV15	.	TRBJ1-2	14
CASFGGSYEQYF	TRBV2	.	TRBJ2-7	12
CASSPNRETQFF	TRBV7-2	.	TRBJ2-1	12
CASSFGTSGYSEQFF	TRBV7-7	TRBD2	TRBJ2-1	15
CASKLSTDTQYF	TRBV2	.	TRBJ2-3	12
CASSFRGALTDTQYF	TRBV5-1	.	TRBJ2-3	15
CSARGSPGVYF	TRBV20-1	.	TRBJ2-3	11
CASSLNSGRVRDTQYF	TRBV7-3	.	TRBJ2-3	16
CASSLVGGAAETQYF	TRBV7-9	.	.	15
CASSLRTGGLDTQYF	TRBV12-3/TRBV12-4	TRBD1	TRBJ2-3	15
CASSSSGVQIFYGYTF	TRBV5-1	.	TRBJ1-2	16
CASSQGTRPYEQYF	TRBV27	.	TRBJ2-7	14
CAITATGGVETQYF	TRBV10-3	TRBD1	TRBJ2-5	14
CSAEAAESKETQYF	TRBV29-1	.	TRBJ2-5	14
CASSQETASSSTDTQYF	TRBV4-1	.	TRBJ2-3	17
CSTTGVYGYTF	TRBV20-1	.	TRBJ1-2	11
CASSPGDRGNIQYF	TRBV7-2	TRBD1	TRBJ2-4	14
CSARDPAGGGANVLTF	TRBV20-1	.	TRBJ2-6	16
CASSVDGYNKQFF	TRBV25-1	.	TRBJ2-1	13
CASSQDKGLYEQYF	TRBV4-1	.	TRBJ2-7	14
CSARGESGTGAFVKQYF	TRBV20-1	TRBD1	TRBJ2-4	17
CSASPSGLGYGYTF	TRBV20-1	.	TRBJ1-2	14
CSARKGTGRTSNQPQHF	TRBV20-1	TRBD1	TRBJ1-5	17
CASSTALDLGELFF	TRBV28	.	TRBJ2-2	14
CASSYNRGLGDEQFF	TRBV5-1	.	TRBJ2-1	15
CSALQGATQYF	TRBV20-1	.	TRBJ2-3	11
CASSGSTGGNEQYF	TRBV7-7	.	TRBJ2-4	14
CASSLTREGETQYF	TRBV7-9	.	TRBJ2-5	14
CASSLVSGSATYEQYF	TRBV7-9	.	TRBJ2-7	16
CSAPRQATYEQFF	TRBV20-1	.	TRBJ2-1	13
CSVEEVGQGGYGYTF	TRBV29-1	.	TRBJ1-2	15
CASSPSPRDSRVQETQYF	TRBV5-1	TRBD1	TRBJ2-5	18
CTSTLAGGTEAFF	TRBV5-5	.	TRBJ1-1	13
CASRTGTGAVRTPLHF	TRBV6-2/TRBV6-3	TRBD1	TRBJ1-6	16
CASSSGYGGVYNEQYF	TRBV9	TRBD2	TRBJ2-7	16
CASSLSQGKETQYF	TRBV12-3/TRBV12-4	.	TRBJ2-5	14
CASSPSPGTNLEKLFF	TRBV28	.	TRBJ1-4	16
CASRPGSSYEQYF	TRBV28	.	TRBJ2-7	13
CASSLGYNTEAFF	TRBV5-1	.	TRBJ1-1	13